The entry that follows covers one TCR beta chain sequence. The record originates from a study of T-cell reconstitution after alpha-beta-depleted transplantation in children. Construction of the TCRbeta library involved unique molecular identifiers. In TCRdb, the PCR reads were re-called with MiXCR into one record per CDR3 protein. The data hold about 360,000 distinct CDR3 sequences, with less than 15% observed a single time. CDR1 is SEHNR and CDR2 is FQNEAQ in the germline V gene (reference sequence). Trimming removed 4 bases at V and 0 bases at J, with 9 bases between. The CDR3 loop spans 14 amino acids.

This TCR was sampled from a human donor who donated a stem cell graft to a child with Fanconi anemia. The chain uses TRBV7-9 and TRBJ2-5; tentative D call: TRBD1 (5 bases). Sequencing used PBMCs, obtained from the stem cell graft. The CDR3 nucleotides read TGTGCCAGCAGCTCCAGACAGAACCAAGAGACCCAGTACTTC. Protein sequence: CASSSRQNQETQYF.